This record looks at one T cell receptor beta chain sequence and its context. Its target is unknown. This entry is derived from a study of T cell responses to AZD1222 COVID-19 vaccine. Study outcomes and limitations: The number of AZD1222 recipients seropositive at baseline was only 6 or 7.

V was trimmed by 0 bases and J by 1 base, leaving 9 bases between them. The CDR3 sequence is 15 residues long. Germline-derived CDR1 and CDR2 are SGHRS and YFSETQ. Profiling relied on immunoSEQ multiplex PCR, and the TCRdb table lists in-frame clones only, not all of them. Of 100,000 to 150,000 clones in the sample, more than 80% are singletons; the top ten hold roughly 5.7%. The sample in question was peripheral blood, obtained on day 0 of AZD1222 vaccination. The source is an adult in good health. V usage is TRBV5-1 and J usage is TRBJ2-3; D is unclear. The CDR3 DNA sequence: TGCGCCAGCAGCTTGGAGGATACAGGCACAGATACGCAGTATTTT. Translating gives CASSLEDTGTDTQYF.